The clone carrying this TCR beta chain has ten or more counts. Its specificity is unknown. Researchers took RNA transcripts and amplified the TCR beta CDR3 regions from them. The HTBI primer set served for first-round RT-PCR of the TCR CDR3. TCRdb independently ran MiXCR on the multiplex PCR reads; one entry per CDR3 protein. This table holds hundreds of thousands of distinct CDR3 sequences, roughly 14% found once. The data derive from a study of T cells in Graves' hyperthyroidism and ophthalmopathy. Study-level findings and limits: Most clonotypes that expanded in the thyroid above 0.001 also showed up in blood. A model using 13 V-J features told ophthalmopathy apart from stable hyperthyroidism.

Disease duration was under 3 months in the ophthalmopathy patients, who also had a Clinical Activity Score of at least 3 and a NOSPECS grade of at least 4. Extraction of PBMCs used roughly 9.3 ml of fresh peripheral blood. This TCR was recovered from a woman aged 40 to 50 with Graves' ophthalmopathy. The material sequenced was blood.

As DNA, the CDR3 is TGTGCCAGCAGCAGAACAGACAGGCGCCCCTACGAGCAGTACTTC. This sequence encodes CASSRTDRRPYEQYF. The V and J genes are TRBV7-9 and TRBJ2-7; a weak D match, TRBD1 (6 bases). Between the trimmed V and J ends, which lost 5 bases and 2 bases, there was a span of 16 bases. This CDR3 region has 15 residues. Germline loops: CDR1 SEHNR, CDR2 FQNEAQ (reference sequence). The full variable domain, completed using reference TRBV7-9 and TRBJ2-7, is DTGVSQNPRHKITKRGQNVTFRCDPISEHNRLYWYRQTLGQGPEFLTYFQNEAQLEKSRLLSDRFSAERPKGSFSTLEIQRTEQGDSAMYLCASSRTDRRPYEQYFGPGTRLTVT.